A single sample gave rise to the 27 T cell receptor beta chains below, sequenced in a study of cytomegalovirus exposure and HLA in healthy donors. The study ran its PCR with 60 Vbeta and 13 Jbeta primers. The table came from immunoSEQ multiplex PCR; TCRdb's copy has only in-frame clones and leaves some out. The sample records roughly 100,000 clones, 80% being singletons. The sample comprised PBMCs. These TCRs come from a man aged 30 to 39 in good health and CMV-seropositive.

CDR3 in DNA: TGTGCCTGGAGTGTACTAGGATACACTGAAGCTTTCTTT. It encodes CAWSVLGYTEAFF. The chain joins TRBV30 to TRBJ1-1, with D unresolved. This CDR3 is 13 amino acids long. Germline V gives CDR1 GTSNPN, CDR2 SVGIG (reference sequence). The V end lost 0 bases, the J end lost 3 bases, and 8 bases lay between the germline ends.

The gene calls are TRBV11-3 and TRBJ2-1; TRBD2 might be the D (6 bases). There are 15 residues in the CDR3. The ends were cut back, 5 bases at V and 8 bases at J, with 19 bases in the middle. Germline CDR1 and CDR2: SGHNT and YENEEA. This CDR3 reads CASSPTSVPGHEQFF. The CDR3 DNA reads as TGTGCCAGCAGCCCGACTAGTGTGCCGGGCCATGAGCAGTTCTTC.

The chain uses TRBV6-6 and TRBJ1-2; no definite D call. V was pared by 6 bases and J by 8 bases, with 13 bases between. Germline V gives CDR1 MNHNY, CDR2 SVGAGI (reference sequence). The CDR3 has 12 amino acids. The CDR3 DNA reads as TGTGCCAGCAGCCCCGCCGGAGACGGCTACACCTTC. Translated, it gives CASSPAGDGYTF.

In regard to this clone: The junction and the germline gene differ at one end; a read error may be behind it. This chain joins TRBV7-7 and TRBJ2-1, with a possible D match to TRBD2 (6 bases). CDR1 and CDR2 (germline): SSHAT, FNYEAQ (reference sequence). The CDR3 covers 16 residues. The CDR3 is CASSLGSSSVYNEQFF. CDR3 nucleotides: TGTGCTAGCAGCTTAGGGAGTTCTAGCGTTTACAATGAGCAGTTCTTC.

The chain recombines TRBV6-1 with TRBJ2-7; 7 bases fit TRBD1. The germline CDR1 and CDR2 sequences are MNHNS and SASEGT. CDR3 length equals 15 residues. V lost 7 bases to trimming and J lost 4 bases; unmatched junction nucleotides: 13. This chain's CDR3 is CASTLRGQLKYEQYF. The CDR3 nucleotides are TGTGCCAGCACCCTACGGGGACAGCTTAAGTACGAGCAGTACTTC.

This clone was seen a single time. Sequence at one end of the junction differs from germline and may be a read error. The chain links TRBV4-1 to TRBJ1-5; perhaps TRBD1 as D (5 bases). The germline V gene encodes CDR1 MGHRA and CDR2 YSYEKL. The CDR3 sequence is 16 residues long. The CDR3 sequence is CASSQDGGGEGQRQHF. The CDR3 nucleotides are TGCGCCAGCAGCCAAGATGGCGGAGGGGAGGGTCAGCGCCAGCATTTT.

The V and J genes are TRBV5-1 and TRBJ2-1; TRBD1 is a possible D gene (5 bases). This CDR3 contains 14 residues. Germline V gives CDR1 SGHRS, CDR2 YFSETQ. The V and J ends lost 1 base and 5 bases respectively, with 10 bases between them. The CDR3 sequence is CASSLWGGDNEQFF. The DNA for the CDR3 is TGCGCCAGCAGCTTGTGGGGCGGAGACAATGAGCAGTTCTTC.

V and J are TRBV5-1 and TRBJ2-2; possible D gene TRBD2, 5 bases. The V gene lost 0 bases and the J gene lost 3 bases, with 9 bases spanning the gap. Germline CDR1 and CDR2: SGHRS and YFSETQ. The CDR3 consists of 15 residues. The CDR3 protein is CASSLEGVDTGELFF. CDR3 DNA: TGCGCCAGCAGCTTGGAGGGAGTAGACACCGGGGAGCTGTTTTTT.

Comments on this clone: The same CDR3 also results from other DNA sequences found in this sample. The V call is TRBV2, the J call TRBJ1-5; D perhaps matches TRBD1 (6 bases). Germline V gene sequence: CDR1 SNHLY, CDR2 FYNNEI. V was cut by 4 bases and J by 2 bases, with 6 bases left in between. The CDR3 is 13 amino acids. The CDR3 sequence: CASSGQGNQPQHF. CDR3 in DNA: TGTGCCAGCAGTGGACAGGGCAATCAGCCCCAGCATTTT.

A few counts support this clone. This sequence joins TRBV27 and TRBJ1-2; D possibly corresponds to TRBD1 (5 bases). The germline V gene encodes CDR1 MNHEY and CDR2 SMNVEV (reference sequence). V lost 6 bases and J 5 bases, leaving 22 bases between the germline ends. The CDR3 totals 16 residues. The CDR3 region is CASSPRGWEGPYGYTF. CDR3 coding DNA: TGTGCCAGCAGCCCACGGGGGTGGGAAGGTCCATATGGCTACACCTTC.

In its sample, this clone was seen once. The V and J genes are TRBV6-5 and TRBJ2-7, with 9 positions matching TRBD2. The CDR3 spans 13 residues. Germline V CDR1 and CDR2: MNHEY, SVGAGI. Trimming removed 9 bases from V and 2 bases from J; junction bases left unmatched: 5. CDR3 coding DNA: TGTGCCAGTTGGCGGGGGGGTCCCTACGAGCAGTACTTC. It yields the protein CASWRGGPYEQYF.

The rearrangement joins TRBV11-1 to TRBJ1-1; 9 nucleotides align to TRBD1. Germline CDR1 is SGHAT and CDR2 is FQDESV (reference sequence). The CDR3 contains 17 residues. The ends lost 5 bases at V and 1 base at J; junction bases unmatched: 11. The DNA for the CDR3 is TGTGCCAGCAGCCCCCGGGACAGGGTATTCGGGAACACTGAAGCTTTCTTT. Encoded protein: CASSPRDRVFGNTEAFF.

The rearrangement uses TRBV9 and TRBJ2-1; TRBD2 matches at 11 bases. With V trimmed by 3 bases and J by 5 bases, 4 bases remained unmatched. The V gene's germline CDR1 is SGDLS and CDR2 YYNGEE. The CDR3 length is 15 residues. CDR3 sequence: CASSEGLAEHNEQFF. The CDR3 nucleotides read TGTGCCAGCAGCGAGGGACTAGCGGAACACAATGAGCAGTTCTTC.

Details on this clone: At the DNA level, this CDR3 is encoded by other sequences in the same sample as well. The chain carries TRBV6-5 and TRBJ1-6, with a possible D match to TRBD1 (6 bases). Per the germline V gene, CDR1 is MNHEY and CDR2 is SVGAGI. The CDR3 has 14 residues. The V end lost 7 bases, the J end lost 7 bases, and 14 bases lay between the germline ends. The CDR3 spells CASTFRGQNSPLHF. CDR3 bases: TGTGCCAGCACCTTTAGGGGACAAAATTCACCCCTCCACTTT.

The chain joins TRBV7-4 to TRBJ2-7, with TRBD2 matching over 7 bases. The CDR3 is made up of 14 amino acids. Germline V gene data show CDR1 as SGHVT and CDR2 as SQSDAQ. Trimming removed 0 bases from V and 6 bases from J; junction bases left unmatched: 5. CDR3: CASSLAGEGGEQYF. As DNA, the CDR3 is TGTGCCAGCAGCTTAGCGGGGGAGGGCGGCGAGCAGTACTTC.

The J gene is TRBJ2-7, the V gene TRBV13, with a tentative D call TRBD1 (6 bases). This CDR3 spans 14 amino acids. CDR1 is PRHDT, CDR2 FYEKMQ, per germline (reference sequence). Trimming cost V 5 bases and J 2 bases, with 13 bases left between them. The CDR3 region is CASSTDRTPYEQYF. The CDR3 DNA reads as TGTGCCAGCAGCACAGACAGGACTCCCTACGAGCAGTACTTC. Supplemented by reference TRBV13 and TRBJ2-7, the full variable domain reads AAGVIQSPRHLIKEKRETATLKCYPIPRHDTVYWYQQGPGQDPQFLISFYEKMQSDKGSIPDRFSAQQFSDYHSELNMSSLELGDSALYFCASSTDRTPYEQYFGPGTRLTVT.

This chain uses TRBV7-8 with TRBJ2-5; 7 bases are a match to TRBD1. From germline, CDR1 is SGHVS and CDR2 FQNEAQ. Trimming took 10 bases from V and 2 from J; bases not matched to a gene: 19. The CDR3 runs to 17 residues. The CDR3 sequence is CATLKQGGVFPQETQYF. The CDR3 DNA is TGTGCCACTCTAAAGCAAGGGGGCGTCTTCCCACAAGAGACCCAGTACTTC.

The rearrangement uses TRBV11-3 and TRBJ2-1; 9 nucleotides match TRBD1. V lost 5 bases and J lost 3; bases outside the gene matches: 5. The CDR3 spans 15 residues. Germline CDR1 reads SGHNT; CDR2 reads YENEEA. The DNA of the CDR3 is TGTGCCAGCAGCGTGGGACAGGGAGACTACAATGAGCAGTTCTTC. Translation: CASSVGQGDYNEQFF.

J is TRBJ1-1 and V is TRBV10-3, with TRBD1 as a possible D gene (5 bases). Germline V gene sequence: CDR1 ENHRY, CDR2 SYGVKD. V was clipped by 10 bases and J by 5 bases, with 20 bases between them. CDR3 length equals 14 residues. The CDR3 region has the DNA TGTGCCACGGGGCAGGGCCGGCGGGGGACTGAAGCTTTCTTT. Protein: CATGQGRRGTEAFF.

The genes are TRBV7-3 and TRBJ2-1; TRBD2 matches at 14 bases. Per the germline V gene, CDR1 is SGHTA and CDR2 is FQGTGA. V dropped 4 bases and J dropped 6; count of bases not matched to a gene: 2. The CDR3 spans 15 residues. CDR3 nucleotides: TGTGCCAGCAGCTCGACTAGCGGGGGGGCCAATGAGCAGTTCTTC. It is translated as CASSSTSGGANEQFF.

J is TRBJ2-7 and V is TRBV5-1, with a possible D match to TRBD2 (6 bases). CDR3 size: 15 residues. CDR1 SGHRS and CDR2 YFSETQ come from the germline V gene. Deletions cut 0 bases from V and 3 bases from J, with 13 bases between. The CDR3 loop is CASSLARAEGYEQYF. The CDR3 DNA follows: TGCGCCAGCAGCTTGGCCAGGGCGGAGGGCTACGAGCAGTACTTC.

The rearrangement uses TRBV29-1 and TRBJ2-2; D not certain. CDR1 and CDR2 (germline): SQVTM, ANQGSEA. V was cut by 5 bases and J by 2 bases, with 6 bases left in between. The CDR3 has 12 residues. The CDR3 sequence is CSVSLNTGELFF. The DNA for the CDR3 is TGCAGCGTTTCTCTAAACACCGGGGAGCTGTTTTTT.

The chain links TRBV7-9 to TRBJ1-3; TRBD1 aligns across 9 bases. Looked up from germline, CDR1 is SEHNR and CDR2 is FQNEAQ (reference sequence). The CDR3 has 15 amino acids. V lost 2 bases to trimming and J lost 4 bases; unmatched junction nucleotides: 3. The CDR3, as DNA: TGTGCCAGCAGCTTACAGACAGGGGGAGGAAACACCATATATTTT. It translates to CASSLQTGGGNTIYF. Using reference TRBV7-9 and TRBJ1-3 for the parts outside the CDR3, the full variable domain is DTGVSQNPRHKITKRGQNVTFRCDPISEHNRLYWYRQTLGQGPEFLTYFQNEAQLEKSRLLSDRFSAERPKGSFSTLEIQRTEQGDSAMYLCASSLQTGGGNTIYFGEGSWLTVV.

This clone is categorized as medium-sized. The genes are TRBV28 and TRBJ2-5, with 7 bases lining up with TRBD1. From germline, CDR1 is MDHEN and CDR2 SYDVKM. After removal of 4 bases from V and 13 bases from J, the junction contained 6 bases not matched to a gene. The CDR3 extends over 11 amino acids. In DNA, the CDR3 is TGTGCCAGCAGTTCCGGACAGGTCCGGTACTTC. Its translation: CASSSGQVRYF.

The genes are TRBV23-1 and TRBJ1-4, with a tentative D call TRBD1 (6 bases). TRBV23-1 falls under the ORF class, with uncertain function. V gave up 10 bases and J gave up 3 bases, with 15 bases separating them. This CDR3 is built from 14 residues. This CDR3 reads CATNRVPSNEKLFF. DNA of the CDR3: TGCGCCACCAACAGGGTTCCCTCTAATGAAAAACTGTTTTTT.

The chain combines TRBV7-2 with TRBJ2-1; 9 nucleotides match TRBD1. CDR3 length: 11 residues. With V trimmed by 1 base and J by 15 bases, 1 base remained unmatched. Germline-derived CDR1 and CDR2 are SGHTA and FQGNSA. The CDR3 loop is CASSLEGQGFF. CDR3 nucleotide sequence: TGTGCCAGCAGCTTAGAGGGACAGGGGTTCTTC. Full variable domain (outside the CDR3, taken from reference TRBV7-2 and TRBJ2-1): GAGVSQSPSNKVTEKGKDVELRCDPISGHTALYWYRQSLGQGLEFLIYFQGNSAPDKSGLPSDRFSAERTGGSVSTLTIQRTQQEDSAVYLCASSLEGQGFFGPGTRLTVL.

This clone came up once. This chain links TRBV28 with TRBJ2-3; 15 bases match TRBD2. This CDR3 comprises 18 residues. Germline V gene lookup returns CDR1 MDHEN and CDR2 SYDVKM. Trimming at V came to 7 bases and at J to 2 bases, leaving 10 bases not matched to a gene. CDR3 nucleotides: TGTGCCAGCACTCCTTGGGGACTAGCGGGGGGATCCACAGATACGCAGTATTTT. This gives the protein CASTPWGLAGGSTDTQYF.